This passage covers 30 T cell receptor beta chains from one sample sequenced in a study of control samples from healthy donors and cancer patients. Only in-frame clones appear in the TCRdb table, and some are missing; sequencing was by immunoSEQ multiplex PCR. The sample holds roughly 150,000 clones, 93% seen once. Sequenced material: blood. Every receptor here comes from a man aged 45 to 65 in good health.

V gene TRBV5-5 combines with J gene TRBJ1-5, with D hard to call. Germline V CDR1 and CDR2: SGHKS, YYEKEE (reference sequence). CDR3 length: 17 amino acids. Deletions cut 0 bases from V and 1 base from J, with 14 bases between. In nucleotides, the CDR3 is TGTGCCAGCAGCTTGGGTCTGGGTTTGGCCAGCAATCAGCCCCAGCATTTT. The encoded protein is CASSLGLGLASNQPQHF.

The CDR3 protein is CASSFPHRNSPLHF. The CDR3 nucleotides are TGTGCCAGCAGTTTTCCCCACAGGAATTCACCCCTCCACTTT. This chain links TRBV28 with TRBJ1-6; D may be TRBD1 (5 bases). Germline values: CDR1 MDHEN, CDR2 SYDVKM. The V end was cut by 3 bases, the J end by 7 bases, with 10 bases between. This CDR3 region has 14 residues.

This clone has a single count. V gene TRBV5-4 combines with J gene TRBJ1-4, with 7 bases identical to TRBD1. This CDR3 is built from 13 residues. V shed 4 bases and J 12 bases; nucleotides not matched to a gene: 9. Looked up from germline, CDR1 is SGHNT and CDR2 is YYREEE (reference sequence). The DNA of the CDR3 is TGTGCCAGCAGCAGTGACAGGGTGACGGAACTGTTTTTT. Translating gives CASSSDRVTELFF. Variable domain in full (rest from reference TRBV5-4 and TRBJ1-4): ETGVTQSPTHLIKTRGQQVTLRCSSQSGHNTVSWYQQALGQGPQFIFQYYREEENGRGNFPPRFSGLQFPNYSSELNVNALELDDSALYLCASSSDRVTELFFGSGTQLSVL.

This chain links TRBV28 with TRBJ2-1, with D tentatively TRBD2 (6 bases). The V gene's germline CDR1 is MDHEN and CDR2 SYDVKM. This CDR3 region has 14 residues. The V end was cut by 8 bases, the J end by 4 bases, with 15 bases between. The CDR3 is CASVSGGPYNEQFF. DNA for the CDR3: TGTGCCAGCGTCTCCGGGGGTCCATACAATGAGCAGTTCTTC.

For this clone: This specimen includes other DNA sequences encoding the same CDR3. The chain employs TRBV5-1 and TRBJ2-3, with 10 positions matching TRBD2. The germline V gene has CDR1 SGHRS and CDR2 YFSETQ. This CDR3 is built from 16 residues. V lost 0 bases, J lost 1 base, and 2 bases stayed unmatched. CDR3 sequence: CASSLGGTSGTDTQYF. The CDR3 DNA is TGCGCCAGCAGCTTGGGGGGGACTAGCGGCACAGATACGCAGTATTTT.

The rearrangement links TRBV11-2 to TRBJ2-3, with TRBD2 as a possible D gene (6 bases). This CDR3 has 17 residues. Germline CDR1 and CDR2: SGHAT and FQNNGV. V shed 5 bases and J shed 3 bases, with 21 bases lying between them. The CDR3 region is CASSHGFGRGGTDTQYF. CDR3 nucleotides: TGTGCCAGCAGCCACGGCTTCGGGCGTGGGGGGACAGATACGCAGTATTTT.

The rearrangement uses TRBV29-1 and TRBJ1-2, with D maybe TRBD1 (6 bases). The germline V gene encodes CDR1 SQVTM and CDR2 ANQGSEA. This CDR3 comprises 13 residues. V was clipped by 6 bases and J by 0 bases, with 11 bases between them. The CDR3 loop is CSVGGVSNYGYTF. CDR3 in DNA: TGCAGCGTGGGGGGCGTTTCTAACTATGGCTACACCTTC.

The J gene is TRBJ2-1, the V gene TRBV21-1; the D call TRBD1 from the table was never checked on the DNA. TRBV21-1 is flagged as a pseudogene. The CDR3 runs 15 residues. CDR3 DNA sequence: TGTGCCAGCAGCACCGGACAGGGGGAAGGCAATGAGCAGTTCTTC. Translating it yields CASSTGQGEGNEQFF.

The chain is built from TRBV28 and TRBJ2-3; TRBD2 matches at 9 bases. Germline trimming cut 10 bases from V and 2 bases from J; bases unmatched to any gene: 10. Germline CDR1 MDHEN, CDR2 SYDVKM. CDR3 length: 15 residues. The CDR3 DNA follows: TGTGCCACCCAAGGGCTAGCGGGGTACACAGATACGCAGTATTTT. Residues: CATQGLAGYTDTQYF.

The chain uses TRBV5-1 and TRBJ2-2; TRBD2 is a possible D gene (6 bases). V lost 4 bases to trimming and J lost 6 bases, with 16 bases between them. The CDR3 runs to 15 residues. Germline values: CDR1 SGHRS, CDR2 YFSETQ. The CDR3 nucleotides are TGCGCCAGCAGCCCTGGAGGAGGGGTTGCCGGGGAGCTGTTTTTT. This gives the protein CASSPGGGVAGELFF.

The chain is built from TRBV11-2 and TRBJ2-1, with D unclear. V lost 2 bases and J lost 3, with 20 bases in between. Germline V lookup: CDR1 SGHAT, CDR2 FQNNGV. The CDR3 runs to 18 residues. This CDR3 reads CASSLLFGPGLHYNEQFF. The CDR3 DNA sequence: TGTGCCAGCAGCTTATTATTCGGGCCAGGTCTTCACTACAATGAGCAGTTCTTC.

The V gene is TRBV5-1, the J gene TRBJ2-1, with 12 bases aligning to TRBD2. Germline CDR1 and CDR2: SGHRS and YFSETQ. The V gene end was trimmed by 9 bases and the J gene end by 7 bases; junction bases not matched to a gene: 8. The CDR3 consists of 14 residues. CDR3 sequence (DNA): TGCGCCACCCGACTAGCGGGAGAGGGTAATGAGCAGTTCTTC. This gives the protein CATRLAGEGNEQFF.

The V and J genes are TRBV7-2 and TRBJ2-5, with 9 bases fitting TRBD2. The CDR3 runs to 16 residues. The ends lost 5 bases at V and 4 bases at J; junction bases unmatched: 11. CDR1 is SGHTA, CDR2 FQGNSA, per germline. The CDR3: CASSGRIAGDRETQYF. In nucleotides, the CDR3 is TGTGCCAGCAGCGGACGTATAGCGGGAGATCGAGAGACCCAGTACTTC.

V and J are TRBV3-1 (or the pseudogene TRBV3-2) and TRBJ1-1; 7 bases align to TRBD1. Germline-derived CDR1 and CDR2 are LGHDT and YNNKEL (reference sequence). The V and J ends lost 8 bases and 5 bases, in that order; junction bases with no gene match: 11. The CDR3 spans 14 residues. In nucleotides, the CDR3 is TGTGCCAGCCTGACAGGGTCGAGCGGGACTGAAGCTTTCTTT. It encodes CASLTGSSGTEAFF.

The CDR3 DNA follows: TGCGCCAGCAGTTCCGACAGGGGACAAGAGACCCAGTACTTC. Translating it yields CASSSDRGQETQYF. The chain joins TRBV10-1 to TRBJ2-5; 8 bases match TRBD1. The CDR3 totals 14 residues. CDR1 and CDR2 (germline): WNHNN, SYGVQD (reference sequence). Trimming took 5 bases from V and 2 from J; bases not matched to a gene: 4.

The V and J genes are TRBV10-3 and TRBJ1-5; D is unresolved. In germline, CDR1 is ENHRY, CDR2 SYGVKD. Trimming took off 2 bases at V and 4 bases at J, with 6 bases between the two ends. CDR3 length: 13 residues. CDR3 in DNA: TGTGCCATCAGTGAGATAAGGAATCAGCCCCAGCATTTT. It yields the protein CAISEIRNQPQHF.

V gene TRBV11-2 combines with J gene TRBJ2-1; 16 nucleotides match TRBD2. V was clipped by 3 bases and J by 6 bases; unmatched bases: 11. This CDR3 has 19 amino acids. Per the germline V gene, CDR1 is SGHAT and CDR2 is FQNNGV. The CDR3 DNA reads TGTGCCAGCAGCTTCCTCCCGGGACTAGCGGGAGGGCCGGGCAATGAGCAGTTCTTC. Amino acid sequence: CASSFLPGLAGGPGNEQFF.

This sequence joins TRBV19 and TRBJ1-4; 9 positions match TRBD1. V lost 8 bases to trimming and J lost 3 bases; unmatched junction nucleotides: 7. CDR1 is LNHDA and CDR2 is SQIVND in the germline V gene (reference sequence). This CDR3 comprises 15 residues. CDR3 coding DNA: TGTGCCAGTCGGACAGGGGACTACTCTAATGAAAAACTGTTTTTT. Its translation is CASRTGDYSNEKLFF.

The chain uses TRBV15 and TRBJ2-4, with a tentative D call TRBD2 (5 bases). The CDR3 is 15 residues long. Germline values: CDR1 LNHNV, CDR2 YYDKDF (reference sequence). Trimming shortened V by 0 bases and J by 9 bases, and 15 bases separated the two germline ends. The CDR3 DNA is TGTGCCACCAGCAGAGAAAATAGAGGGTTGAGCATTCAGTACTTC. The encoded protein is CATSRENRGLSIQYF.

The J gene is TRBJ2-7, the V gene TRBV5-1; TRBD2 matches at 9 bases. The ends lost 8 bases at V and 1 base at J; junction bases unmatched: 13. Germline V CDR1 and CDR2: SGHRS, YFSETQ. This CDR3 contains 16 residues. CDR3: CASRLISGSFSYEQYF. For the CDR3, the DNA is TGCGCCAGTCGATTAATTAGCGGGAGTTTTTCCTACGAGCAGTACTTC.

V gene TRBV3-1 (or the pseudogene TRBV3-2) combines with J gene TRBJ1-2; the D gene is possibly TRBD1 (5 bases). Trimming took 4 bases from V and 5 from J, leaving 11 bases between them. In germline, CDR1 is LGHDT, CDR2 YNNKEL (reference sequence). CDR3 length: 13 residues. CDR3 region: CASSRGREYGYTF. CDR3 coding DNA: TGTGCCAGCAGCCGGGGGAGAGAGTATGGCTACACCTTC.

The V gene is TRBV6-5, the J gene TRBJ2-7; no reliable D call. Germline V gene sequence: CDR1 MNHEY, CDR2 SVGAGI. This CDR3 contains 13 residues. Trimming left V 0 bases short and J 3 bases short, with 6 bases between. In nucleotides, the CDR3 is TGTGCCAGCAGTTACTCGCACGGCTACGAGCAGTACTTC. This encodes CASSYSHGYEQYF.

This chain uses TRBV9 with TRBJ2-5; D gene unclear. Per the germline V gene, CDR1 is SGDLS and CDR2 is YYNGEE. The CDR3 sequence is 15 residues long. V was pared by 0 bases and J by 0 bases, with 9 bases between. The CDR3 sequence is CASSVATRNQETQYF. For the CDR3, the DNA is TGTGCCAGCAGCGTAGCTACGAGGAACCAAGAGACCCAGTACTTC. Drawing the rest from reference TRBV9 and TRBJ2-5, the complete variable domain is DSGVTQTPKHLITATGQRVTLRCSPRSGDLSVYWYQQSLDQGLQFLIQYYNGEERAKGNILERFSAQQFPDLHSELNLSSLELGDSALYFCASSVATRNQETQYFGPGTRLLVL.

The chain is built from TRBV29-1 and TRBJ2-5, with 9 nucleotides matching TRBD1. Germline V gene data show CDR1 as SQVTM and CDR2 as ANQGSEA. The CDR3 is 12 residues long. With 7 bases clipped from V and 4 bases from J, the junction kept 4 bases outside the gene matches. As DNA, the CDR3 is TGCAGCGGAACAGGGGGCGTAGAGACCCAGTACTTC. It specifies CSGTGGVETQYF.

The chain uses TRBV6-2 or TRBV6-3 and TRBJ2-1; D assignment may be TRBD1 or TRBD2 (5 bases each). V was clipped by 2 bases and J by 9 bases, with 14 bases between them. Germline CDR1 and CDR2: MNHEY and SVGEGT. The CDR3 contains 14 residues. CDR3: CASSYPRGLGEQFF. For the CDR3, the DNA is TGTGCCAGCAGTTACCCGAGGGGTCTCGGTGAGCAGTTCTTC.

The V call is TRBV6-5, the J call TRBJ1-4; 8 nucleotides match TRBD1. Trimming took 6 bases from V and 3 from J; bases not matched to a gene: 3. The CDR3 extends over 14 amino acids. Germline CDR1 is MNHEY and CDR2 is SVGAGI. CDR3 loop: CASSGQGSNEKLFF. The CDR3, as DNA: TGTGCCAGCAGCGGACAGGGATCTAATGAAAAACTGTTTTTT.

The chain carries TRBV7-9 and TRBJ2-7, with D maybe TRBD1 (6 bases). CDR3 size: 16 residues. Germline V CDR1 and CDR2: SEHNR, FQNEAQ (reference sequence). With 5 bases removed from V and 1 base from J, the gap between germline ends came to 18 bases. The CDR3 reads CASSLSAGALSYEQYF. CDR3 nucleotides: TGTGCCAGCAGCCTTTCGGCAGGGGCCCTATCCTACGAGCAGTACTTC.

The chain has TRBV6-5 and TRBJ2-5, with 7 nucleotides matching TRBD1. Germline V gives CDR1 MNHEY, CDR2 SVGAGI. The junction had 10 bases not matched to a gene; V was cut back by 2 bases and J by 4 bases. The CDR3 spans 16 residues. The CDR3 bases are TGTGCCAGCAGTTACCTTCAGACAGGGTTAAGAGAGACCCAGTACTTC. This codes for CASSYLQTGLRETQYF.

The rearrangement joins TRBV5-1 to TRBJ2-5; TRBD2 is a possible D gene (5 bases). The V end was cut by 3 bases, the J end by 0 bases, with 12 bases between. The CDR3 has 15 residues. Germline values: CDR1 SGHRS, CDR2 YFSETQ. For the CDR3, the DNA is TGCGCCAGCAGCTACTCACTAGGGTACCAAGAGACCCAGTACTTC. Amino acid sequence: CASSYSLGYQETQYF.

The CDR3 DNA follows: TGTGCCACCAGTGATCCGAGACTAGGTAGCTACAATGAGCAGTTCTTC. This encodes CATSDPRLGSYNEQFF. The chain uses TRBV24-1 and TRBJ2-1; tentative D call: TRBD2 (6 bases). CDR3 length: 16 residues. Trimming shortened V by 3 bases and J by 3 bases, and 14 bases separated the two germline ends. CDR1 KGHDR and CDR2 SFDVKD come from the germline V gene.